These 25 T cell receptor beta chains share one sample of origin, sequenced in a study of breast tumors, draining lymph nodes, adjacent tissues (TCRdb year 2016). Libraries were made using multiplex PCR. TCRdb shows the sequencer as Illumina HiSeq 2000. The public sequencing data were trimmed at Q25 with fastp and processed into clonotypes with MiXCR by TCRdb, which kept only in-frame beta chains. Each CDR3 protein appears once, grouped with its most common genes and DNA. The sample table holds some 150,000 distinct CDR3 sequences, of which around 22% were seen once. The ten largest clones take up just over 2.5% of the sample. Lymph node samples came from the axillary draining lymph nodes of breast cancer patients. The sequenced material came from axillary lymph node tissue. The receptors shown here come from a female donor with breast cancer. Some clones in this sample may be carry-over from other donors' samples.

This clonotype was counted at least ten times. CDR3 nucleotide sequence: TGCGCCAGCAGCTTGAGGGACGGCCCCACAGATACGCAGTATTTT. Translating it yields CASSLRDGPTDTQYF. The chain couples TRBV5-1 to TRBJ2-3; D tentatively reads TRBD1 or TRBD2 (5 bases each). Looked up from germline, CDR1 is SGHRS and CDR2 is YFSETQ. Trimming left V 1 base short and J 2 bases short, with 11 bases between. The CDR3 loop spans 15 amino acids.

The chain links TRBV6-5 to TRBJ1-5; D not resolved. CDR1 MNHEY and CDR2 SVGAGI come from the germline V gene. The CDR3 totals 15 residues. Trimming shortened V by 6 bases and J by 2 bases, and 14 bases separated the two germline ends. CDR3 sequence: CASRRKGFGNQPQHF. CDR3 DNA sequence: TGTGCCAGCAGAAGAAAAGGGTTTGGCAATCAGCCCCAGCATTTT.

This clonotype showed up just a few times. The CDR3 region has the DNA TGTGCCAGCAGTTTACGACCGGGCACTGAAGCTTTCTTT. This gives the protein CASSLRPGTEAFF. The rearrangement uses TRBV12-3 or TRBV12-4 and TRBJ1-1; no firm D call. This CDR3 has 13 amino acids. V was trimmed by 2 bases and J by 4 bases, leaving 8 bases between them.

This clonotype was seen ten or more times. This sequence joins TRBV5-1 and TRBJ2-5; 8 bases agree with TRBD1. CDR3 length: 16 amino acids. V trimming: 0 bases; J trimming: 4 bases; junction bases outside the gene matches: 8. CDR1 and CDR2 (germline): SGHRS, YFSETQ. The CDR3 DNA sequence: TGCGCCAGCAGCTTGGCCGCAGGGGGCTATGGAGAGACCCAGTACTTC. Amino acids: CASSLAAGGYGETQYF.

This clonotype has ten or more counts. V and J are TRBV6-5 and TRBJ2-1; possibly TRBD2 for D (6 bases). In germline, CDR1 is MNHEY, CDR2 SVGAGI. The CDR3 has 13 amino acids. V dropped 6 bases and J dropped 6 bases, with 12 bases sitting between them. In nucleotides, the CDR3 is TGTGCCAGCAGCCTCGGGAGTCCCAATGAGCAGTTCTTC. It translates to CASSLGSPNEQFF.

This clonotype was counted ten times or more. The chain uses TRBV29-1 and TRBJ2-1, with 16 bases identical to TRBD2. CDR3 length: 17 amino acids. V lost 4 bases to trimming and J lost 7 bases; unmatched junction nucleotides: 10. Germline values: CDR1 SQVTM, CDR2 ANQGSEA. CDR3 coding DNA: TGCAGCGTTGGGGGACTAGCGGGAGGGCCCGTGGGTAATGAGCAGTTCTTC. Protein: CSVGGLAGGPVGNEQFF.

This chain uses TRBV14 with TRBJ2-7; D may correspond to TRBD1 or TRBD2 (5 bases each). The CDR3 runs to 13 residues. Germline CDR1 is SGHDN and CDR2 is FVKESK. The V end lost 4 bases, the J end lost 4 bases, and 11 bases lay between the germline ends. CDR3 in DNA: TGTGCCAGCAGCCGGGACGGTGTTTACGAGCAGTACTTC. Amino acids: CASSRDGVYEQYF.

At least ten counts were recorded for this clonotype. In DNA, the CDR3 is TGTGCCAGTAGTTCACGGACAGGGGCGAACAATCAGCCCCAGCATTTT. Protein sequence: CASSSRTGANNQPQHF. The V call is TRBV19, the J call TRBJ1-5, with 9 positions matching TRBD1. The CDR3 is 16 amino acids. V was pared by 5 bases and J by 3 bases, with 8 bases of the junction left unmatched. Germline-derived CDR1 and CDR2 are LNHDA and SQIVND (reference sequence).

The chain joins TRBV5-6 to TRBJ2-7, with TRBD1 matching 10 bases. Germline lookup yields CDR1 SGHDT and CDR2 YYEEEE. V lost 4 bases and J lost 4; bases outside the gene matches: 11. The CDR3 spans 16 residues. CDR3 sequence: CASSRVLGQGNYEQYF. The CDR3 DNA reads TGTGCCAGCAGCCGGGTTCTGGGACAGGGGAATTACGAGCAGTACTTC.

Many counts were recorded for this clonotype. The V gene is TRBV20-1, the J gene TRBJ2-2, with 10 positions matching TRBD2. The CDR3 consists of 16 residues. The germline V gene encodes CDR1 DFQATT and CDR2 SNEGSKA (reference sequence). The J segment lost 7 bases and the V segment lost 0 bases, leaving 8 bases of the junction unmatched. CDR3 sequence: CSARDGLAGDGGELFF. The CDR3 region has the DNA TGCAGTGCTAGAGATGGCCTAGCGGGAGATGGCGGGGAGCTGTTTTTT.

This clonotype was seen repeatedly, ten times or more. This sequence joins TRBV20-1 and TRBJ2-5; D possibly corresponds to TRBD2 (6 bases). Germline V gene data show CDR1 as DFQATT and CDR2 as SNEGSKA (reference sequence). The CDR3 covers 13 residues. Trimming cost V 1 base and J 5 bases, with 11 bases left between them. CDR3 nucleotides: TGCAGTGCTAGAGTTCCTAGCGTGGAGACCCAGTACTTC. Its protein product is CSARVPSVETQYF.

In this sample, this clonotype turned up a few times. The V and J genes are TRBV7-2 and TRBJ2-1; 8 nucleotides match TRBD2. The germline CDR1 and CDR2 sequences are SGHTA and FQGNSA. Trimming at V came to 2 bases and at J to 4 bases, leaving 7 bases not matched to a gene. This CDR3 has 16 residues. In DNA form, the CDR3 reads TGTGCCAGCAGCTTAAGTATGGCTAGCGGGTACAATGAGCAGTTCTTC. It encodes CASSLSMASGYNEQFF.

Many counts were recorded for this clonotype. The chain recombines TRBV5-5 with TRBJ1-4; TRBD1 matches 7 bases. Germline CDR1 is SGHKS and CDR2 is YYEKEE (reference sequence). The CDR3 has 19 residues. The V gene end was trimmed by 2 bases and the J gene end by 3 bases; junction bases not matched to a gene: 16. The CDR3 spells CASSFSGIAYRGPNEKLFF. CDR3 DNA: TGTGCCAGCAGCTTTTCGGGCATCGCTTACAGGGGCCCTAATGAAAAACTGTTTTTT.

This clonotype was recorded at least ten times. CDR3 sequence: CASSLAPGADTQYF. The CDR3 DNA follows: TGTGCCAGCAGCTTAGCGCCGGGCGCAGATACGCAGTATTTT. The chain uses TRBV7-8 and TRBJ2-3; D ambiguous. The CDR3 loop spans 14 amino acids. Per the germline V gene, CDR1 is SGHVS and CDR2 is FQNEAQ. Trimming stripped 0 bases from V and 4 bases from J, with 8 bases between.

In this sample, this clonotype turned up many times. The V call is TRBV19, the J call TRBJ2-3, with D possibly being TRBD2 (5 bases). V was cut by 5 bases and J by 0 bases, with 15 bases left in between. Germline V CDR1 and CDR2: LNHDA, SQIVND (reference sequence). This CDR3 comprises 16 residues. CDR3: CASSGPPGRSTDTQYF. The CDR3 DNA sequence: TGTGCCAGTAGTGGCCCACCGGGAAGGAGCACAGATACGCAGTATTTT.

This clonotype has ten or more counts. The chain uses TRBV5-1 and TRBJ2-1; 7 bases fit TRBD2. There are 16 residues in the CDR3. CDR1 is SGHRS and CDR2 is YFSETQ in the germline V gene. Germline trimming cut 4 bases from V and 7 bases from J; bases unmatched to any gene: 14. The CDR3 protein is CASSRFRGGQGNEQFF. CDR3 DNA: TGCGCCAGCAGCCGGTTTCGGGGAGGGCAAGGAAATGAGCAGTTCTTC.

This clonotype was counted a few times. Sequence at one end of the junction differs from germline and may be a read error. This chain connects TRBV19 to TRBJ1-2, with a weak D call TRBD1 (6 bases). The CDR3 is made up of 14 amino acids. Germline CDR1 is LNHDA and CDR2 is SQIVND (reference sequence). The CDR3 loop reads CASSKRGSNYGYTF. CDR3 in DNA: TGTGCCAGTAGTAAAAGGGGGTCGAACTATGGATACACCTTC.

This clonotype was seen many times. The genes are TRBV7-2 and TRBJ2-3; 8 bases map to TRBD2. Germline values: CDR1 SGHTA, CDR2 FQGNSA. This CDR3 has 16 amino acids. V dropped 1 base and J dropped 5; count of bases not matched to a gene: 8. The CDR3 loop is CASSLGGSGMRDTQYF. DNA for the CDR3: TGTGCCAGCAGCTTAGGGGGTAGCGGGATGCGAGATACGCAGTATTTT.

This clonotype occurred many times. This chain connects TRBV7-8 to TRBJ2-7; D is uncertain. The ends were cut back, 1 base at V and 0 bases at J, with 13 bases in the middle. The CDR3 contains 16 residues. Germline assignment: CDR1 SGHVS and CDR2 FQNEAQ. The CDR3 loop reads CASSLVVSPTSYEQYF. The CDR3 coding sequence is TGTGCCAGCAGCTTAGTGGTATCCCCAACCTCCTACGAGCAGTACTTC.

In its sample, this clonotype was seen many times. This rearrangement joins TRBV20-1 to TRBJ2-5; 8 nucleotides match TRBD1. CDR1 DFQATT and CDR2 SNEGSKA come from the germline V gene (reference sequence). The CDR3 extends over 17 amino acids. The junction had 10 bases not matched to a gene; V was cut back by 0 bases and J by 1 base. As DNA, the CDR3 is TGCAGTGCTAGAGATAACAGGGGGGACCAACCCCAAGAGACCCAGTACTTC. Protein product: CSARDNRGDQPQETQYF.

A few counts support this clonotype. The chain joins TRBV3-1 to TRBJ2-5; 7 bases fit TRBD2. V shed 4 bases, J shed 5 bases, and the junction held 7 bases outside the gene matches. The CDR3 is 14 residues long. Germline CDR1 is LGHDT and CDR2 is YNNKEL (reference sequence). As DNA, the CDR3 is TGTGCCAGCAGCCGAAGTCAGGGAGGGGAGACCCAGTACTTC. As protein: CASSRSQGGETQYF.

This clonotype was recorded at least ten times. The CDR3 bases are TGCAGTGCTCTAGCGGGAAGTGGAGATACGCAGTATTTT. Translation gives CSALAGSGDTQYF. This rearrangement joins TRBV20-1 to TRBJ2-3, with TRBD2 matching 9 bases. Germline CDR1 DFQATT, CDR2 SNEGSKA (reference sequence). The CDR3 has 13 amino acids. V gave up 5 bases and J gave up 5 bases; unmatched junction bases: 5.

About this clonotype: A single base separates this from a much larger clone, so it may be a read error. CDR3 sequence reads: CDSSTRDRYEQYF. The CDR3 DNA is TGTGACAGCAGTACCCGGGACAGATACGAGCAGTACTTC. The chain has TRBV28 and TRBJ2-7, with 7 nucleotides matching TRBD1. The CDR3 covers 13 residues. From germline, CDR1 is MDHEN and CDR2 SYDVKM.

The V and J genes are TRBV6-1 and TRBJ1-5, with D possibly being TRBD1 (5 bases). In germline, CDR1 is MNHNS, CDR2 SASEGT. The V and J ends lost 4 bases and 2 bases respectively, with 12 bases between them. The CDR3 length is 15 residues. Written as DNA, the CDR3 is TGTGCCAGCAGTGTCGTCAGGGATGGCAATCAGCCCCAGCATTTT. It encodes CASSVVRDGNQPQHF.

Note on this clonotype: This may stem from a read error, because a much larger clone lies one nucleotide away. The chain couples TRBV7-2 to TRBJ2-3; no clear D gene. In germline, CDR1 is SGHTA, CDR2 FQGNSA. This CDR3 region has 14 residues. CDR3: CAGSLNPATDTQYF. In nucleotides, the CDR3 is TGTGCCGGCAGCTTAAATCCAGCAACAGATACGCAGTATTTT.